The 20 T cell receptor beta chains listed next were all sequenced from one sample in a study of blood T cells in healthy people across ages. A second PCR, run for roughly 7 to 12 cycles, used a sample-barcoded 5' primer plus a J-beta primer mix. TCRdb re-derived calls from the 5' RACE reads in MiXCR, one entry per CDR3 protein. The data show over 1,500,000 distinct CDR3 sequences, approximately 50% seen once. The sample comprised blood. Receptor source: a woman aged 40 to 50 in good health.

The chain employs TRBV6-5 and TRBJ1-2; no clear D gene. Trimming took off 2 bases at V and 4 bases at J, with 20 bases between the two ends. The CDR3 contains 17 residues. Looked up from germline, CDR1 is MNHEY and CDR2 is SVGAGI. The CDR3 sequence is CASSYATATTSSYGYTF. The CDR3 bases are TGTGCCAGCAGTTACGCGACGGCAACTACCTCATCCTATGGCTACACCTTC.

For the CDR3, the DNA is TGCGCCAGCACCGGAGGCCCCGGAGGTTCACCCCTCCACTTT. This codes for CASTGGPGGSPLHF. This sequence joins TRBV4-3 and TRBJ1-6; D is uncertain. Germline CDR1 is LGHNA and CDR2 is YSLEER. The CDR3 has 14 residues. The V gene lost 7 bases and the J gene lost 9 bases, with 16 bases spanning the gap.

The chain uses TRBV29-1 and TRBJ2-1; D is perhaps TRBD2 (6 bases). The J call may be incorrect, as the DNA end agrees better with TRBJ2-7. CDR3 length equals 12 residues. Looked up from germline, CDR1 is SQVTM and CDR2 is ANQGSEA. CDR3 amino acids: CSVASAYNEQYF. CDR3 DNA sequence: TGCAGCGTCGCTAGCGCCTACAATGAGCAGTACTTC.

This CDR3 is CASSFLDRGINEQFF. The CDR3 nucleotides read TGTGCCAGCAGCTTCTTGGACAGGGGGATCAATGAGCAGTTCTTC. This chain joins TRBV5-4 and TRBJ2-1; 10 bases are shared with TRBD1. CDR3 length: 15 amino acids. Germline V gene lookup returns CDR1 SGHNT and CDR2 YYREEE (reference sequence). J lost 6 bases, V lost 2 bases, and 5 bases had no gene match. The whole variable domain, filled in from reference TRBV5-4 and TRBJ2-1, reads ETGVTQSPTHLIKTRGQQVTLRCSSQSGHNTVSWYQQALGQGPQFIFQYYREEENGRGNFPPRFSGLQFPNYSSELNVNALELDDSALYLCASSFLDRGINEQFFGPGTRLTVL.

This clonotype came up a few times. The chain recombines TRBV29-1 with TRBJ2-5, with D possibly matching TRBD2 (6 bases). Germline V gives CDR1 SQVTM, CDR2 ANQGSEA. This CDR3 contains 13 residues. With 4 bases removed from V and 5 bases from J, the gap between germline ends came to 14 bases. DNA of the CDR3: TGCAGCGTTGGGGGACTCCTGGGGGAGACCCAGTACTTC. It translates to CSVGGLLGETQYF.

The V call is TRBV27, the J call TRBJ1-1; D not certain. Germline-derived CDR1 and CDR2 are MNHEY and SMNVEV (reference sequence). CDR3 length: 13 residues. The V gene lost 2 bases and the J gene lost 8 bases, with 12 bases spanning the gap. The DNA of the CDR3 is TGTGCCAGCAGTTTACACGGCGGATCAGAAGCTTTCTTT. It encodes CASSLHGGSEAFF.

The chain links TRBV7-3 to TRBJ1-6; D unclear. V lost 5 bases, J lost 8 bases, and 16 bases lay in between. The CDR3 covers 15 residues. Germline V CDR1 and CDR2: SGHTA, FQGTGA. DNA of the CDR3: TGTGCCAGCAGCCTTCAAAGTGGCCTCGATTCACCCCTCCACTTT. This encodes CASSLQSGLDSPLHF.

This chain joins TRBV5-1 and TRBJ1-6, with 8 nucleotides matching TRBD1. The V gene's germline CDR1 is SGHRS and CDR2 YFSETQ. V shed 4 bases, J shed 9 bases, and the junction held 9 bases outside the gene matches. There are 15 residues in the CDR3. This chain's CDR3 is CASSAGQVAGSPLHF. The CDR3, as DNA: TGCGCCAGCAGCGCGGGACAGGTCGCGGGTTCACCCCTCCACTTT. The variable domain in full, completed from reference TRBV5-1 and TRBJ1-6, reads KAGVTQTPRYLIKTRGQQVTLSCSPISGHRSVSWYQQTPGQGLQFLFEYFSETQRNKGNFPGRFSGRQFSNSRSEMNVSTLELGDSALYLCASSAGQVAGSPLHFGNGTRLTVT.

The table lists this clonotype with a few counts. The CDR3 DNA sequence: TGCACCGCGTCGGGGGGGCCGGGTGAGCAGTTCTTC. Protein: CTASGGPGEQFF. This chain uses TRBV29-1 with TRBJ2-1; 8 positions match TRBD2. The length of the CDR3 is 12 residues. CDR1 is SQVTM, CDR2 ANQGSEA, per germline.

The chain is built from TRBV29-1 and TRBJ2-5; TRBD2 matches 8 bases. V trimming: 3 bases; J trimming: 5 bases; junction bases outside the gene matches: 8. Germline V CDR1 and CDR2: SQVTM, ANQGSEA. The CDR3 contains 14 residues. DNA for the CDR3: TGCAGCGTTGAGACAGCGGGGGCGGTGGAGACCCAGTACTTC. As protein: CSVETAGAVETQYF.

This clonotype showed up just a few times. The genes are TRBV11-2 and TRBJ2-7; 10 bases align to TRBD1. The CDR3 has 16 amino acids. Germline V gene sequence: CDR1 SGHAT, CDR2 FQNNGV. V lost 1 base and J lost 3; bases outside the gene matches: 6. The chain's CDR3 is CASSLVGTGEFYEQYF. DNA for the CDR3: TGTGCCAGCAGCTTAGTAGGGACAGGGGAGTTCTACGAGCAGTACTTC.

This chain uses TRBV5-1 with TRBJ2-3; 7 nucleotides line up with TRBD1. CDR3 length: 14 residues. Germline CDR1 reads SGHRS; CDR2 reads YFSETQ. J was trimmed by 6 bases and V by 5 bases; bases with no gene match: 9. The CDR3 loop is CASSHDRVGDTQYF. The CDR3 DNA reads TGCGCCAGCAGTCACGACAGGGTAGGCGATACGCAGTATTTT.

This chain joins TRBV5-1 and TRBJ2-3, with TRBD2 identical over 13 bases. V lost 4 bases to trimming and J lost 5 bases; unmatched junction nucleotides: 7. The CDR3 is made up of 16 amino acids. Germline values: CDR1 SGHRS, CDR2 YFSETQ. The DNA for the CDR3 is TGCGCCAGCAGCCTCGGACTAGCGGGGGCAGGAGATACGCAGTATTTT. Residues: CASSLGLAGAGDTQYF.

This clonotype showed up just a few times. The J gene is TRBJ2-7, the V gene TRBV21-1; TRBD1 is the table's D call and was not checked against the DNA. TRBV21-1 is labeled a pseudogene. The CDR3 runs to 18 residues. The CDR3: CASSKAILRDICTYEQYF. CDR3 coding DNA: TGTGCCAGCAGCAAAGCGATTTTGCGGGACATATGTACCTACGAGCAGTACTTC.

This clonotype was seen only a few times. V usage is TRBV24-1 and J usage is TRBJ2-5; D remains ambiguous. V was shortened by 4 bases and J by 5 bases, with 4 bases between the two germline ends. The CDR3 covers 11 residues. Germline V lookup: CDR1 KGHDR, CDR2 SFDVKD. CDR3 amino acids: CATSDGETQYF. In nucleotides, the CDR3 is TGTGCCACCAGTGACGGGGAGACCCAGTACTTC.

This clonotype was observed a handful of times. The gene calls are TRBV4-3 and TRBJ2-3; 9 bases agree with TRBD1. In germline, CDR1 is LGHNA, CDR2 YSLEER. CDR3 size: 15 residues. J lost 7 bases, V lost 1 base, and 6 bases had no gene match. The CDR3 nucleotides are TGCGCCAGCAGCCAAGCCGGGACAGGGAGCTATACGCAGTATTTT. Amino acids: CASSQAGTGSYTQYF.

This chain connects TRBV7-8 to TRBJ2-7; 11 nucleotides match TRBD1. The CDR3 consists of 17 residues. The germline gives CDR1 SGHVS, CDR2 FQNEAQ. V dropped 6 bases and J dropped 1; count of bases not matched to a gene: 11. CDR3 DNA: TGTGCCAGCAGTTTGGGACAGGGGGTTCTGGTATCCTACGAGCAGTACTTC. Its translation: CASSLGQGVLVSYEQYF.

The chain couples TRBV18 to TRBJ2-7; TRBD2 matches 9 bases. The CDR3 consists of 14 residues. J gave up 3 bases and V 5 bases, and 5 bases lay outside the gene matches. CDR1 KGHSH and CDR2 LQKENI come from the germline V gene. CDR3 region: CASSKEAGGYEQYF. CDR3 sequence (DNA): TGTGCCAGCTCAAAAGAAGCGGGGGGCTACGAGCAGTACTTC.

The gene calls are TRBV4-3 and TRBJ2-1; 11 positions match TRBD2. J was trimmed by 7 bases and V by 2 bases; bases with no gene match: 7. The CDR3 has 16 amino acids. CDR1 is LGHNA, CDR2 YSLEER, per germline. CDR3 sequence: CASSQSSGGAGNEQFF. The DNA of the CDR3 is TGCGCCAGCAGCCAAAGTAGCGGGGGGGCGGGGAATGAGCAGTTCTTC.

This clonotype was recorded at least ten times. The rearrangement uses TRBV7-2 and TRBJ2-5; D remains unclear. Germline CDR1 is SGHTA and CDR2 is FQGNSA. This CDR3 region has 13 residues. With 0 bases removed from V and 0 bases from J, the gap between germline ends came to 2 bases. CDR3 in amino acids: CASSLAHQETQYF. The DNA of the CDR3 is TGTGCCAGCAGCTTAGCCCACCAAGAGACCCAGTACTTC.